Listed here are 27 T cell receptor beta chains from one sample, sequenced in a study of blood T cell repertoires in COVID-19. Repertoires were generated with immunoSEQ multiplex PCR, while TCRdb's copy carries only in-frame clones and drops some. The sample includes 15,000 to 20,000 clones, around 90% of them seen just once. Sequenced sample: peripheral blood. The receptors were gathered from a man aged 45-60 years with active COVID-19.

The chain combines TRBV6-5 with TRBJ2-7; a weak D match, TRBD1 (6 bases). Germline CDR1 MNHEY, CDR2 SVGAGI. This CDR3 has 15 amino acids. V was trimmed by 2 bases and J by 3 bases, leaving 14 bases between them. The CDR3 region is CASSYAPQGYYEQYF. Here the CDR3 DNA reads TGTGCCAGCAGTTACGCCCCTCAGGGGTACTACGAGCAGTACTTC.

The chain has TRBV4-3 and TRBJ2-1; a weak D match, TRBD2 (5 bases). CDR1 LGHNA and CDR2 YSLEER come from the germline V gene. Between the trimmed V and J ends, which lost 4 bases and 0 bases, there was a span of 13 bases. The length of the CDR3 is 16 residues. CDR3 region: CASSRETASSYNEQFF. CDR3 DNA: TGCGCCAGCAGCCGGGAGACGGCTAGCTCCTACAATGAGCAGTTCTTC.

The chain is built from TRBV5-1 and TRBJ2-6, with no clear D. Germline lookup yields CDR1 SGHRS and CDR2 YFSETQ. Trimming removed 5 bases from V and 0 bases from J, with 9 bases in between. This CDR3 is built from 15 residues. CDR3 region: CASSLTFSGANVLTF. The CDR3 DNA sequence: TGCGCCAGCAGTCTTACATTCTCTGGGGCCAACGTCCTGACTTTC.

The rearrangement uses TRBV7-2 and TRBJ1-1, with D possibly being TRBD1 (6 bases). This CDR3 region has 18 residues. Germline CDR1 reads SGHTA; CDR2 reads FQGNSA. With 0 bases removed from V and 4 bases from J, the gap between germline ends came to 21 bases. The CDR3 region has the DNA TGTGCCAGCAGCTTAGCAGGGGGAACGGTAATTAGGACCACTGAAGCTTTCTTT. Translated, it gives CASSLAGGTVIRTTEAFF.

The chain joins TRBV4-2 to TRBJ1-2, with D uncertain. Germline values: CDR1 LGHNA, CDR2 YNFKEQ. V was clipped by 0 bases and J by 4 bases, with 9 bases between them. The CDR3 contains 14 residues. CDR3 in amino acids: CASSQELGGYGYTF. As DNA, the CDR3 is TGTGCCAGCAGCCAAGAACTGGGAGGCTATGGCTACACCTTC.

This clone appeared once. This chain links TRBV2 with TRBJ1-4; maybe TRBD1 (5 bases). Per the germline V gene, CDR1 is SNHLY and CDR2 is FYNNEI. V lost 5 bases and J 4 bases, leaving 11 bases between the germline ends. This CDR3 comprises 14 residues. DNA of the CDR3: TGTGCCAGCAGTAGGAGGGGCTTTAATGAAAAACTGTTTTTT. It translates to CASSRRGFNEKLFF.

V usage is TRBV19 and J usage is TRBJ1-4; no definite D call. Looked up from germline, CDR1 is LNHDA and CDR2 is SQIVND (reference sequence). V gave up 7 bases and J gave up 7 bases, with 19 bases separating them. The CDR3 has 15 amino acids. The CDR3 DNA reads TGTGCCAGTACCAAGCGTGGGAGTGGTGGTGAAAAACTGTTTTTT. It specifies CASTKRGSGGEKLFF.

The rearrangement links TRBV7-2 to TRBJ2-1; 14 bases are shared with TRBD2. V dropped 5 bases and J dropped 6; count of bases not matched to a gene: 6. The CDR3 contains 16 residues. Germline V gene data show CDR1 as SGHTA and CDR2 as FQGNSA. DNA of the CDR3: TGTGCCAGCAGCACAGGACTAGCGGGAGGTGGCAATGAGCAGTTCTTC. Protein sequence: CASSTGLAGGGNEQFF.

In the case of this clone: One junction end does not reproduce the germline sequence, and a read error may be involved. The chain is built from TRBV2 and TRBJ1-2, with TRBD1 as a possible D gene (6 bases). The CDR3 consists of 14 residues. Per germline, CDR1 SNHLY and CDR2 FYNNEI. CDR3: CASSASGDNSGYTF. The CDR3 DNA sequence: TGTGCCAGCAGTGCGTCAGGGGATAACTCTGGCTACACCTTC.

V is TRBV7-9 and J is TRBJ1-1, with 7 bases that match TRBD1. Germline assignment: CDR1 SEHNR and CDR2 FQNEAQ (reference sequence). With 5 bases clipped from V and 0 bases from J, the junction kept 9 bases outside the gene matches. The CDR3 spans 16 residues. DNA of the CDR3: TGTGCCAGCAGCCCTTGGGAAGGGGGCTTGAACACTGAAGCTTTCTTT. This codes for CASSPWEGGLNTEAFF.

The V call is TRBV7-9, the J call TRBJ1-1, with D uncertain. This CDR3 contains 13 residues. CDR1 SEHNR and CDR2 FQNEAQ come from the germline V gene (reference sequence). V was trimmed by 5 bases and J by 5 bases, leaving 12 bases between them. In DNA, the CDR3 is TGTGCCAGCAGCCCCCTTTGGGAGACTGAAGCTTTCTTT. Its protein is CASSPLWETEAFF.

V and J are TRBV7-2 and TRBJ1-1; a possible D gene is TRBD1 (5 bases). The V end was cut by 3 bases, the J end by 5 bases, with 13 bases between. The CDR3 has 14 amino acids. Germline loops: CDR1 SGHTA, CDR2 FQGNSA. In nucleotides, the CDR3 is TGTGCCAGCAGCTTTTGGGGGGATTCTACTGAAGCTTTCTTT. Encoded protein: CASSFWGDSTEAFF. Full variable domain (outside the CDR3, taken from reference TRBV7-2 and TRBJ1-1): GAGVSQSPSNKVTEKGKDVELRCDPISGHTALYWYRQSLGQGLEFLIYFQGNSAPDKSGLPSDRFSAERTGGSVSTLTIQRTQQEDSAVYLCASSFWGDSTEAFFGQGTRLTVV.

On this clone: One junction end does not reproduce the germline sequence, and a read error may be involved. This specimen includes other DNA sequences encoding the same CDR3. The chain employs TRBV6-5 and TRBJ1-6; D gene uncertain. Germline CDR1 is MNHEY and CDR2 is SVGAGI. This CDR3 has 15 residues. The CDR3 protein is CASSYSNSDNSPLHF. The CDR3 DNA sequence: TGTGCCAGCAGTTACTCGAACAGTGATAATTCGCCCCTCCACTTT.

The chain carries TRBV28 and TRBJ2-1; a possible D gene is TRBD1 (6 bases). Looked up from germline, CDR1 is MDHEN and CDR2 is SYDVKM. The CDR3 totals 15 residues. The ends were cut back, 7 bases at V and 6 bases at J, with 19 bases in the middle. The CDR3 is CASNPTGTYGNEQFF. In DNA, the CDR3 is TGTGCCAGCAACCCGACAGGCACCTACGGCAATGAGCAGTTCTTC.

The chain recombines TRBV10-3 with TRBJ1-1; 9 bases agree with TRBD1. The CDR3 loop spans 14 amino acids. The ends lost 6 bases at V and 1 base at J; junction bases unmatched: 3. The germline CDR1 and CDR2 sequences are ENHRY and SYGVKD. The CDR3 protein is CAIRRQGENTEAFF. As DNA, the CDR3 is TGTGCCATCAGACGACAGGGGGAGAACACTGAAGCTTTCTTT.

The V and J genes are TRBV29-1 and TRBJ1-1; 10 positions agree with TRBD1. The CDR3 runs 12 residues. CDR1 SQVTM and CDR2 ANQGSEA come from the germline V gene. Germline trimming cut 5 bases from V and 7 bases from J; bases unmatched to any gene: 4. The DNA for the CDR3 is TGCAGCGTTCGAGGGACAGGGGATGAAGCTTTCTTT. Translated: CSVRGTGDEAFF.

This clone was found once. The chain has TRBV6-6 and TRBJ1-4; 8 nucleotides line up with TRBD1. CDR1 and CDR2 (germline): MNHNY, SVGAGI (reference sequence). V lost 5 bases, J lost 7 bases, and 9 bases stayed unmatched. The CDR3 is 15 residues long. CDR3 DNA: TGTGCCAGCAGTACACGCAGGGGGCGCGGTGAAAAACTGTTTTTT. The encoded protein is CASSTRRGRGEKLFF.

This rearrangement joins TRBV7-2 to TRBJ2-5; 9 nucleotides match TRBD2. Germline assignment: CDR1 SGHTA and CDR2 FQGNSA. This CDR3 comprises 14 residues. V dropped 1 base and J dropped 4; count of bases not matched to a gene: 1. CDR3: CASSLGGRGETQYF. Here the CDR3 DNA reads TGTGCCAGCAGCTTAGGCGGGAGGGGAGAGACCCAGTACTTC.

The V gene is TRBV27, the J gene TRBJ2-5, with a possible D match to TRBD2 (5 bases). From germline, CDR1 is MNHEY and CDR2 SMNVEV (reference sequence). The CDR3 has 14 residues. V lost 1 base and J lost 4, with 10 bases in between. In DNA form, the CDR3 reads TGTGCCAGCAGTTTATGGGCGGGCGGAGAGACCCAGTACTTC. Amino acids: CASSLWAGGETQYF.

This chain links TRBV29-1 with TRBJ1-1; no definite D call. CDR1 and CDR2 (germline): SQVTM, ANQGSEA. CDR3 length equals 13 residues. The germline V and J ends were trimmed by 4 bases and 1 base, with 10 bases remaining between them. CDR3 residues: CSVVNIANTEAFF. CDR3 coding DNA: TGCAGCGTTGTTAACATAGCGAACACTGAAGCTTTCTTT.

V is TRBV7-9 and J is TRBJ1-2, with D maybe TRBD1 (6 bases). The CDR3 has 15 residues. In germline, CDR1 is SEHNR, CDR2 FQNEAQ (reference sequence). With 5 bases removed from V and 5 bases from J, the gap between germline ends came to 18 bases. The CDR3 here is CASSPSGGLGYGYTF. CDR3 in DNA: TGTGCCAGCAGCCCAAGCGGGGGCTTGGGGTATGGCTACACCTTC.

This chain links TRBV11-3 with TRBJ1-2; D might be TRBD1 (5 bases). The CDR3 loop spans 15 amino acids. The germline V gene has CDR1 SGHNT and CDR2 YENEEA. Trimming removed 1 base at V and 6 bases at J, with 15 bases between. The CDR3 nucleotides read TGTGCCAGCAGCTTAGGCGGCAGGGTAGGTGATGGCTACACCTTC. It yields the protein CASSLGGRVGDGYTF.

In this sample, this clone turned up a few times. The V gene is TRBV5-8, the J gene TRBJ1-2; TRBD1 matches at 9 bases. The ends lost 4 bases at V and 4 bases at J; junction bases unmatched: 11. Germline V CDR1 and CDR2: SGHTS, YDEGEE. CDR3 length: 16 residues. CDR3: CASSRLRDRDRYGYTF. CDR3 coding DNA: TGTGCCAGCAGCAGGCTCCGGGACAGGGATCGCTATGGCTACACCTTC.

The rearrangement uses TRBV14 and TRBJ2-5; tentatively, D is TRBD2 (6 bases). CDR3 size: 16 residues. With 2 bases removed from V and 5 bases from J, the gap between germline ends came to 18 bases. Germline-derived CDR1 and CDR2 are SGHDN and FVKESK. The CDR3 loop reads CASSQWGTGARETQYF. CDR3 DNA sequence: TGTGCCAGCAGCCAATGGGGAACGGGAGCCCGGGAGACCCAGTACTTC.

CDR3 DNA: TGTGCCAGCAGCTCTGGGACAGGGGATGAAAAACTGTTTTTT. It codes for CASSSGTGDEKLFF. The J gene is TRBJ1-4, the V gene TRBV13; 10 bases match TRBD1. Germline trimming cut 4 bases from V and 6 bases from J; bases unmatched to any gene: 2. CDR1 is PRHDT and CDR2 is FYEKMQ in the germline V gene (reference sequence). The CDR3 extends over 14 amino acids.

This chain links TRBV5-1 with TRBJ1-2; D uncertain. The CDR3 spans 14 residues. V was cut by 2 bases and J by 3 bases, with 11 bases left in between. The germline V gene encodes CDR1 SGHRS and CDR2 YFSETQ. The CDR3: CASSFPGRDYGYTF. CDR3 coding DNA: TGCGCCAGCAGCTTTCCGGGGAGAGACTATGGCTACACCTTC.

J is TRBJ2-2 and V is TRBV11-2; 8 bases are a match to TRBD2. The CDR3 spans 18 residues. Germline V gives CDR1 SGHAT, CDR2 FQNNGV. Unmatched junction bases numbered 13, after V lost 5 bases and J lost 2 bases. The CDR3 nucleotides are TGTGCCAGCAGCCCCGGGGGGAGCGGGAGAAGCAACACCGGGGAGCTGTTTTTT. Translation gives CASSPGGSGRSNTGELFF. The complete variable domain, with remaining parts taken from reference TRBV11-2 and TRBJ2-2, reads EAGVAQSPRYKIIEKRQSVAFWCNPISGHATLYWYQQILGQGPKLLIQFQNNGVVDDSQLPKDRFSAERLKGVDSTLKIQPAKLEDSAVYLCASSPGGSGRSNTGELFFGEGSRLTVL.